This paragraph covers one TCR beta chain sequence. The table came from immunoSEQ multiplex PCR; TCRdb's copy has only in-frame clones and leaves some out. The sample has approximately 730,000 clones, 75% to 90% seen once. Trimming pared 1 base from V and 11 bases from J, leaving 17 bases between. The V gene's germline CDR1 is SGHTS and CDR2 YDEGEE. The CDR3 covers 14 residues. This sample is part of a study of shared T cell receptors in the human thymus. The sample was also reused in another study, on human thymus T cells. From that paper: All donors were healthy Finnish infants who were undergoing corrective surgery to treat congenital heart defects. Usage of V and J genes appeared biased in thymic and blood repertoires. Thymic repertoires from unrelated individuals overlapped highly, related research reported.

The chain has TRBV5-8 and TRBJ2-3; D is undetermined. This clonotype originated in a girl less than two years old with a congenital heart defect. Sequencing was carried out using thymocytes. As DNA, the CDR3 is TGTGCCAGCAGCTTGTCGCTAGACTGGATTCGGCAGTATTTT. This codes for CASSLSLDWIRQYF.